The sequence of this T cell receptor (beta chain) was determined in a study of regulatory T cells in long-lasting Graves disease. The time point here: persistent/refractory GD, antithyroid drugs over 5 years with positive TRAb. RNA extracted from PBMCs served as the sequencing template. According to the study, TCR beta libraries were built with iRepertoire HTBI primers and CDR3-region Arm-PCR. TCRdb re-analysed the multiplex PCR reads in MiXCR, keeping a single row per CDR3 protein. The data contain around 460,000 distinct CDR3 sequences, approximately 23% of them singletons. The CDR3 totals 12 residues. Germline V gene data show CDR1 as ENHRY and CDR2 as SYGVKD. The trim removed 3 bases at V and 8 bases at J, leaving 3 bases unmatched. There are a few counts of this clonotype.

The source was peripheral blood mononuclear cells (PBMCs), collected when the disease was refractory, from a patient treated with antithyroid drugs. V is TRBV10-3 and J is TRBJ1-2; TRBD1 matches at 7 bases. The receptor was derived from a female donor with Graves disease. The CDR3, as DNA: TGTGCCATCAGTGAAGGGGGCGGGGGCTACACCTTC. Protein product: CAISEGGGGYTF.